This T cell receptor (beta chain) was captured in a study of blood T cell repertoires in COVID-19. The Seattle patients, enrolled during active infection, were followed longitudinally. Trimming took off 0 bases at V and 0 bases at J, with 8 bases between the two ends. Germline V lookup: CDR1 GTSNPN, CDR2 SVGIG (reference sequence). This CDR3 is built from 15 residues. Per the original data handling: Estimation of nucleated cell counts was performed using reference gene primer amplification. Some clones are missing from TCRdb's copy, which holds only in-frame ones; the method was immunoSEQ multiplex PCR. Clone size and V and J calls were adopted from that table, with D and trimming inferred from the DNA. The sample lists about 300,000 clones; about 87% were seen once.

J is TRBJ1-4 and V is TRBV30; the D is unclear. What was sequenced was peripheral blood. The TCR sequence derives from a woman aged 45-59 years with COVID-19, enrolled during active disease. The CDR3 protein is CAWSVKGATNEKLFF. DNA for the CDR3: TGTGCCTGGAGTGTAAAAGGAGCAACTAATGAAAAACTGTTTTTT.